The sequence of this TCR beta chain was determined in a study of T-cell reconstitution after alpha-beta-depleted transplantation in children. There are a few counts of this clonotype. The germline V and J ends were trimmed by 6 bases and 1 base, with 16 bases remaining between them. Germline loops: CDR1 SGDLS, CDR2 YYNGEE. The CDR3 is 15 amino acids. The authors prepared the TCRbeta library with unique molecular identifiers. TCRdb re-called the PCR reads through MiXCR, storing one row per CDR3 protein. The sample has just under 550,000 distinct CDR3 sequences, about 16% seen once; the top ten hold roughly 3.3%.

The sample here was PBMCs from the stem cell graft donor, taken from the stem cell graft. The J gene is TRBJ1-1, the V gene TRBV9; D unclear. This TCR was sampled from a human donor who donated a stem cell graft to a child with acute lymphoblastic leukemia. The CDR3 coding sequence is TGTGCCAGCATCTTGGAAGGGAAACAGAACACTGAAGCTTTCTTT. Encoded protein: CASILEGKQNTEAFF.